This T cell receptor beta chain was sequenced for a study of cytomegalovirus exposure and HLA in healthy donors. V shed 6 bases and J shed 4 bases, with 15 bases lying between them. The CDR3 has 14 residues. Germline lookup yields CDR1 KGHSH and CDR2 LQKENI. Remarks on this clone: Antigen unknown.

The PCR had 60 Vbeta and 13 Jbeta primers. Some clones are missing from TCRdb's copy, which holds only in-frame ones; the method was immunoSEQ multiplex PCR. The sample holds about 170,000 clones, roughly 79% seen once. Study outcomes and limitations: Prior analysis indicated that the majority of TCR beta V segments exhibited productivity approximately 87% or approximately 30% of the time. When analyzed later, the rates of TCR association showed variation by HLA locus, with DRB1 the most and HLA-C the fewest. Only CMV serostatus was available as immune exposure information.

This chain links TRBV18 with TRBJ1-2; possible D gene TRBD1, 5 bases. This receptor was identified in a woman in her twenties or thirties in good health and CMV-seropositive. The source material was PBMCs. In nucleotides, the CDR3 is TGTGCCAGCTCGTCCTTGGGGGAGGCCTATGGCTACACCTTC. Translated: CASSSLGEAYGYTF.